This TCR beta chain appears in the sequencing data of a study of cytomegalovirus exposure and HLA in healthy donors. Broader study findings: As a later analysis revealed, the rate of TCR association differed by HLA locus, with DRB1 most and HLA-C fewest. Previous analysis showed most TCR beta V segments were productive about 90% or about 30% of the time.

Concerning this clone itself: The antigen is not known.

Trimming stripped 0 bases from V and 5 bases from J, with 14 bases between. The CDR3 is 16 residues long. CDR1 and CDR2 (germline): LGHNA, YSLEER. It was with 60 Vbeta and 13 Jbeta primers that the PCR ran. Per the authors' pipeline: The count from a later analysis was 79 million or so unique TCR beta chains, 9 million to 12 million of them shared. Clones were read by immunoSEQ multiplex PCR, and TCRdb kept only the in-frame ones, dropping some. V and J calls and clone size come straight from that table; D and trimming were deduced from the DNA. The table lists around 150,000 clones, around four fifths of them singletons, with roughly 1.3% in the top ten.

The sample was PBMCs. The sequence came from a woman aged 50 to 60 in good health and CMV-seronegative. The chain recombines TRBV4-3 with TRBJ1-5, with TRBD1 as a possible D gene (5 bases). Here the CDR3 reads CASSQDRQGRYQPQHF. The CDR3 DNA follows: TGCGCCAGCAGCCAAGATCGGCAGGGAAGGTATCAGCCCCAGCATTTT.